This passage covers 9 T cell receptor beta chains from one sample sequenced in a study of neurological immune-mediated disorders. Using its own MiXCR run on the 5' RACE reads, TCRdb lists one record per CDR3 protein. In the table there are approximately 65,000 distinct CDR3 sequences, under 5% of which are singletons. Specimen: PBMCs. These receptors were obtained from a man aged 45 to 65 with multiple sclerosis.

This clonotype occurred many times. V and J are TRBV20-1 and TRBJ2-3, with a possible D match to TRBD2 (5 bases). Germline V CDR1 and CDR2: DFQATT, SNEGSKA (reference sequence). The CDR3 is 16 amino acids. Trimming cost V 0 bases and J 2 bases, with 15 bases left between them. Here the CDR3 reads CSARDGLGRATDTQYF. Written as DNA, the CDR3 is TGCAGTGCTAGAGATGGCCTCGGGCGGGCCACAGATACGCAGTATTTT.

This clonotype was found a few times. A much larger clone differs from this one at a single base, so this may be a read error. The CDR3 spells CSARENTDRKWETQYF. Here the CDR3 DNA reads TGCAGTGCTAGAGAAAACACGGACAGAAAGTGGGAGACCCAGTACTTC. The gene calls are TRBV20-1 and TRBJ2-5; perhaps TRBD1 as D (6 bases). The CDR3 spans 16 residues. Per the germline V gene, CDR1 is DFQATT and CDR2 is SNEGSKA (reference sequence). V was shortened by 0 bases and J by 5 bases, with 19 bases between the two germline ends.

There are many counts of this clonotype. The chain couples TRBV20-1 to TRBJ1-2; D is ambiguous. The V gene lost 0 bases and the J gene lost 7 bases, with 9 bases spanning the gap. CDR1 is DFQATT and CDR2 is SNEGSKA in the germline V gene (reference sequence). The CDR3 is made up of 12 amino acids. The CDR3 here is CSARDGTIGYTF. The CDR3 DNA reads TGCAGTGCTAGAGATGGAACAATTGGCTACACCTTC.

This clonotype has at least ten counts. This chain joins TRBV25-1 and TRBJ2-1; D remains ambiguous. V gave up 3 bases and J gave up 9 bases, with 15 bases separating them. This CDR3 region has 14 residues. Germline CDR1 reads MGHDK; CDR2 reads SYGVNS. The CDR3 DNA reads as TGTGCCAGCAGTGACCACCCGGTTGTGTCTGAGCAGTTCTTC. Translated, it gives CASSDHPVVSEQFF.

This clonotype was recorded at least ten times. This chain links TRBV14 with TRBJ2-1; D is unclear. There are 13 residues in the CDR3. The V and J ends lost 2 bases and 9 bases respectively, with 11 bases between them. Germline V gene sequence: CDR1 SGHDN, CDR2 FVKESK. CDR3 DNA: TGTGCCAGCAGCCAACTTCGGCCCGGTGAGCAGTTCTTC. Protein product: CASSQLRPGEQFF.

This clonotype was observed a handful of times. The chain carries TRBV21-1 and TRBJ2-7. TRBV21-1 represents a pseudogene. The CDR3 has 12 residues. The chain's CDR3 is CASSKVAYEQYV. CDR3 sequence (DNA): TGTGCCAGCAGCAAAGTTGCCTACGAGCAGTACGTC.

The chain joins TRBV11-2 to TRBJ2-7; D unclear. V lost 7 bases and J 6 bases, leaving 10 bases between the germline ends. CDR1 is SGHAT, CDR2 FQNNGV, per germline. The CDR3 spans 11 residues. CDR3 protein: CASTLGTEQYF. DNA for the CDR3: TGTGCCAGCACCCTAGGTACCGAGCAGTACTTC. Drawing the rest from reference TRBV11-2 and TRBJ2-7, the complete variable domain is EAGVAQSPRYKIIEKRQSVAFWCNPISGHATLYWYQQILGQGPKLLIQFQNNGVVDDSQLPKDRFSAERLKGVDSTLKIQPAKLEDSAVYLCASTLGTEQYFGPGTRLTVT.

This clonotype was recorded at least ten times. The CDR3 DNA sequence: TGCGCCAGCAGTGATTGGAGGACAGGGGGATACAATGAGCAGTTCTTC. As protein: CASSDWRTGGYNEQFF. V usage is TRBV10-2 and J usage is TRBJ2-1; TRBD1 agrees at 10 bases. This CDR3 is 16 amino acids long. CDR1 is WSHSY and CDR2 is SAAADI in the germline V gene. Losses at the gene ends were 3 bases for V and 4 bases for J; bases not matched to a gene: 6.

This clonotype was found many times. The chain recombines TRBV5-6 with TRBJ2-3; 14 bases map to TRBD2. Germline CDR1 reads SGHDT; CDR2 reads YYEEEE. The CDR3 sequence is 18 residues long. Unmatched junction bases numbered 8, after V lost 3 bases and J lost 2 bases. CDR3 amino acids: CASSWTSGGPLPTDTQYF. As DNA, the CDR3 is TGTGCCAGCAGCTGGACTAGCGGGGGGCCTCTTCCCACAGATACGCAGTATTTT.